The entry that follows covers one T cell receptor beta chain sequence. The data were taken from a study of blood T cell repertoires in COVID-19. The wider study: PBMCs, B-cell-depleted T cells, or T cells were the source of the cDNA or gDNA that made up the material.

Methods used by the authors: Quantification of nucleated cells was approximated via reference gene primer amplification. TCRdb's copy holds only in-frame clones and misses some; the assay was immunoSEQ multiplex PCR. D and trimming come from the DNA, and the V and J calls and clone size come from that table. The sample gives fewer than 100,000 clones, 80% to 85% of which show up once; roughly 27% is in the top ten. Germline V lookup: CDR1 SNHLY, CDR2 FYNNEI. Deletions cut 7 bases from V and 2 bases from J, with 17 bases between. The CDR3 runs 15 residues. The V gene is TRBV2, the J gene TRBJ1-1; a possible D gene is TRBD1 (6 bases). The clonotype comes from a human donor in a cohort sampled during active COVID-19. Input material: peripheral blood. CDR3 DNA: TGTGCCAGCACCGCGACAGGTGCACCCAACACTGAAGCTTTCTTT. Its translation is CASTATGAPNTEAFF.